A selection of T cell receptor beta chains follows, all from one sample in a study of CD8+CD57+ T cells in acquired aplastic anemia. Via MiXCR, TCRdb re-called the reads, giving one row per CDR3 protein. The sample has approximately 250,000 distinct CDR3 sequences, 82% seen once. Source material: sorted CD4+, CD8+, or CD8+CD57+ T cells (not recorded which) from PBMCs. The source of these receptors is a human donor with aplastic anemia. CDR3s include the opening cysteine and the closing phenylalanine or tryptophan. Each record gives: V gene, CDR3 length, clone size, D gene, J gene, CDR3 protein, CDR3 DNA. The D gene is left open where the match is weak. Only some rows state a clone size, as once, few, many or a class for expanded clones.

TRBV7-2	16	-	-	TRBJ2-1	CASSLQVSGARDVQFF	TGTGCCAGCAGCTTGCAAGTATCAGGGGCGCGGGATGTGCAGTTCTTC
TRBV9	14	-	-	TRBJ1-5	CASSGAGGPATQHF	TGTGCCAGCAGCGGAGCGGGAGGGCCCGCCACGCAGCATTTT
TRBV7-9	14	-	TRBD2	TRBJ2-3	CASSLQRSGGRDDF	TGTGCCAGCAGCTTACAAAGAAGCGGGGGGAGGGATGATTTT
TRBV5-1	16	-	TRBD1	TRBJ2-3	CASIPGTGNHTDTQYF	TGCGCCAGCATCCCCGGGACAGGGAATCACACAGATACGCAGTATTTT
TRBV19	15	-	-	TRBJ2-2	CASRGTAGNNGELFF	TGTGCCAGTAGGGGAACGGCGGGTAACAACGGTGAGCTGTTTTTC
TRBV7-6	16	-	TRBD1	TRBJ1-2	CASSSDRGNSHLHYTF	TGTGCCAGCAGTTCAGACAGGGGCAATTCACACCTCCACTACACCTTC
TRBV9	14	-	-	TRBJ2-3	CASSEGGAGVNTYF	TGTGCCAGCAGCGAAGGGGGGGCAGGGGTGAACACTTATTTT
TRBV7-2	14	once	TRBD2	TRBJ2-5	CASSSGNERETPYF	TGTGCCAGCAGTAGCGGGAACGAGCGAGAGACCCCGTACTTC
TRBV11-1	17	-	TRBD2	TRBJ2-3	CASTGTSGSRGTDTQYF	TGTGCCAGCACTGGGACTAGCGGGAGTCGAGGCACAGATACGCAGTATTTT
TRBV5-4	16	-	-	TRBJ1-6	CASSLSKGGYNSPLHF	TGTGCCAGCAGCTTGAGTAAGGGCGGCTATAATTCACCCCTCCACTTT
TRBV9	12	-	-	TRBJ1-2	CASTHGGYGYTF	TGTGCCAGTACCCATGGGGGGTATGGCTACACCTTC
TRBV7-8	15	once	-	TRBJ2-1	CASSLVGGPDNEYFF	TGTGCCAGCAGCTTAGTGGGAGGTCCCGATAATGAGTATTTCTTC